This TCR beta chain comes out of a study of OX40 agonist ivuxolimab in advanced cancers. Regarding the research as a whole: Ivuxolimab was a fully human IgG2 agonistic monoclonal antibody targeting the costimulatory receptor OX40 (CD134). Intravenous ivuxolimab was administered to patients every 2 weeks at six dose levels: 0.01, 0.1, 0.3, 1.5, 3 and 10 mg/kg. Of the roughly 52 patients in dose escalation, about 20 had hepatocellular carcinoma, about 15 had melanoma, 9 had renal cell carcinoma and 9 had head and neck cancer. In the dose-escalation cohort, roughly 82% of patients were male, and the mean age was 60 years with a range of roughly 23 to 79. Patients were allowed to have had prior anti-PD-1, anti-PD-L1 or anti-CTLA-4 therapy, and approximately 40% of the dose-escalation patients had been treated with checkpoint inhibitors. Partial responses were achieved by three dose-escalation patients, of whom one had hepatocellular carcinoma and two had cutaneous melanoma. Peripheral TCRbeta sequencing was intended to test whether TCR sequence diversity was altered and clonal T-cell expansion was caused by ivuxolimab. The paper reports the monotherapy dose-escalation portion (N of about 52 patients) of the phase I ivuxolimab trial. What the research found in general, with its limitations: At doses of 0.1 to 3.0 mg/kg, clonal expansion of both CD4+ and CD8+ T cells in blood was seen between baseline and week 6. After ivuxolimab, CD8+ T cells had more expanded clones than CD4+ T cells on average. Partial responders in the 0.1-3.0 mg/kg groups had among the lowest normalized peripheral clonal expansion, especially among CD8+ T cells. Low levels of normalized T-cell clonal expansion were also seen in some nonresponding patients. Antigen specificity was not determined for the clonally expanded peripheral T cells.

Taken from the germline V gene, the CDR1 and CDR2 loops are SGDLS and YYNGEE. The germline ends are 13 bases apart after V is trimmed by 4 bases and J by 2 bases. The CDR3 runs 15 residues from the cysteine to the phenylalanine. Solely the CDR3 DNA is kept, with 45 bases framed from the first base. The trial excluded patients who had a history of autoimmune disease or who were on systemic immunosuppression. Peripheral blood for TCR sequencing was drawn from every dose cohort at baseline, at cycle 4 day 1 and at cycle 7 day 1. The samples were drawn from a first-in-human, open-label, multicenter phase I dose-escalation trial of ivuxolimab. Adults with locally advanced or metastatic melanoma, renal cell carcinoma, hepatocellular carcinoma or head and neck squamous cell carcinoma were enrolled in the trial. Before TCR sequencing, CD4+ and CD8+ T cells were separately sorted from peripheral blood. As to this clone: It has no known antigen specificity. The input lacks base qualities; no much larger clone sits a single base away.

For sequencing of the TCRbeta CDR3 region, genomic DNA was extracted from the sorted cells. The immunoSEQ Assay was used to sequence the TCRbeta CDR3 regions. TCRdb carries this immuneACCESS record with in-frame sequences only. Its versions omit some clonotypes, under half of them owing to an unresolved V gene in the studies checked, with the rest unexplained. The table for this sample lists about 82,000 clones; about 91% of them were counted only once. The top ten clonotypes cover about 2.3% of the sample. Sequencing was performed on CD4+ or CD8+ T cells sorted from blood, taken in a trial of the OX40 agonist ivuxolimab. The chain uses TRBV9 and TRBJ2-1; the D region possibly corresponds to TRBD2 (6 bases align). The receptor's source is an adult with an advanced solid tumor such as melanoma, head and neck, liver or kidney cancer. The CDR3 reads as follows: CASSTSGPTYNEQFF. The DNA sequence follows: TGTGCCAGCAGCACCAGCGGGCCTACCTACAATGAGCAGTTCTTC.